What follows are 11 T cell receptor beta chains derived from one specimen sequenced in a study of vaccination and CD4 T cells after COVID-19. The treatment here: approximately 11-day PBMC culture with coronavirus spike peptide pools or control peptides (ViraFEST assay). The antigens these receptors bind are not known. Once obtained from cultured CD4+ T cells, the DNA was sequenced using the Oncomine TCR Beta short-read assay. TCRdb passed the PCR reads through MiXCR, listing each CDR3 protein once. The sample contains about 6,800 distinct CDR3 sequences, 73% of which appear only once. The sample taken for sequencing was CD4+ T cells from blood, cultured in vitro. These TCRs come from a human donor who had recovered from COVID-19.

V is TRBV20-1 and J is TRBJ2-7; unclear D gene. CDR3 length equals 11 residues. Looked up from germline, CDR1 is DFQATT and CDR2 is SNEGSKA (reference sequence). V was shortened by 7 bases and J by 4 bases, with 11 bases between the two germline ends. The CDR3 nucleotides are TGCAGTGTGGCAGACCCTTACGAGCAGTACTTC. As protein: CSVADPYEQYF.

The gene calls are TRBV6-4 and TRBJ2-5; 8 bases align to TRBD2. This CDR3 contains 19 residues. Germline-derived CDR1 and CDR2 are MRHNA and SNTAGT. V dropped 4 bases and J dropped 5; count of bases not matched to a gene: 21. The CDR3 reads CASSARGGSGEVDLETQYF. CDR3 bases: TGTGCCAGCAGTGCCCGGGGGGGGAGCGGGGAAGTGGACTTGGAGACCCAGTACTTC.

The chain couples TRBV6-2 or TRBV6-3 to TRBJ1-5; tentatively, D is TRBD1 (5 bases). The V gene lost 1 base and the J gene lost 7 bases, with 14 bases spanning the gap. Germline CDR1 MNHEY, CDR2 SVGEGT. CDR3 length equals 15 residues. CDR3: CASSYWAGTGQPQHF. CDR3 sequence (DNA): TGTGCCAGCAGTTACTGGGCGGGGACGGGCCAGCCCCAGCATTTT.

There are a few counts of this clonotype. This chain links TRBV19 with TRBJ1-1, with TRBD1 as a possible D gene (5 bases). The CDR3 extends over 18 amino acids. The V end lost 4 bases, the J end lost 3 bases, and 24 bases lay between the germline ends. Per the germline V gene, CDR1 is LNHDA and CDR2 is SQIVND (reference sequence). CDR3: CASSTKTRTGVGDTEAFF. Written as DNA, the CDR3 is TGTGCCAGTAGTACCAAAACCCGGACCGGGGTAGGGGACACTGAAGCTTTCTTT.

This clonotype was picked up one time. The CDR3 here is CASSEARGVGTQYF. The CDR3 nucleotides are TGTGCCAGCAGTGAAGCGAGGGGGGTCGGGACCCAGTACTTC. The chain combines TRBV6-1 with TRBJ2-5; D might be TRBD1 or TRBD2, each matching 6 bases. CDR1 and CDR2 from the germline V gene are MNHNS and SASEGT. This CDR3 comprises 14 residues. V was pared by 0 bases and J by 7 bases, with 12 bases between.

This clonotype was detected only a few times. The chain links TRBV12-3 or TRBV12-4 to TRBJ2-6; 8 bases map to TRBD2. The CDR3 covers 15 residues. The junction had 0 bases not matched to a gene; V was cut back by 3 bases and J by 2 bases. CDR3 residues: CASSLREAGANVLTF. CDR3 in DNA: TGTGCCAGCAGTTTGCGGGAGGCTGGGGCCAACGTCCTGACTTTC.

V usage is TRBV7-9 and J usage is TRBJ1-1; 7 positions match TRBD1. Germline V gene sequence: CDR1 SEHNR, CDR2 FQNEAQ (reference sequence). Germline trimming cut 4 bases from V and 5 bases from J; bases unmatched to any gene: 10. The CDR3 is 15 amino acids. The CDR3 spells CASSSLRQGRTEAFF. In nucleotides, the CDR3 is TGTGCCAGCAGCTCTCTCCGACAGGGAAGAACTGAAGCTTTCTTT. Filled out from reference TRBV7-9 and TRBJ1-1, the complete variable domain reads DTGVSQNPRHKITKRGQNVTFRCDPISEHNRLYWYRQTLGQGPEFLTYFQNEAQLEKSRLLSDRFSAERPKGSFSTLEIQRTEQGDSAMYLCASSSLRQGRTEAFFGQGTRLTVV.

The genes are TRBV7-2 and TRBJ2-2; 11 bases line up with TRBD1. The germline V gene encodes CDR1 SGHTA and CDR2 FQGNSA. The length of the CDR3 is 16 residues. V lost 5 bases to trimming and J lost 6 bases; unmatched junction nucleotides: 8. CDR3 loop: CASSPGGQGASGELFF. The CDR3 coding sequence is TGTGCCAGCAGCCCGGGCGGACAGGGGGCTTCCGGGGAGCTGTTTTTT.

The rearrangement joins TRBV7-2 to TRBJ1-1, with 8 bases fitting TRBD1. Germline V gives CDR1 SGHTA, CDR2 FQGNSA. The CDR3 runs to 15 residues. V trimming: 5 bases; J trimming: 1 base; junction bases outside the gene matches: 6. The CDR3 sequence: CASSARQGRNTEAFF. As DNA, the CDR3 is TGTGCCAGCAGCGCCCGACAGGGGAGGAACACTGAAGCTTTCTTT.

The V and J genes are TRBV6-1 and TRBJ2-2, with 11 bases lining up with TRBD2. The CDR3 loop spans 16 amino acids. Unmatched junction bases numbered 11, after V lost 6 bases and J lost 8 bases. Germline V gives CDR1 MNHNS, CDR2 SASEGT. DNA of the CDR3: TGTGCCAGCAGGACCGGGACTAGCGGAACTGGGGGGGAGCTGTTTTTT. Translating gives CASRTGTSGTGGELFF.

The chain joins TRBV7-6 to TRBJ1-1; no clear D gene. Germline loops: CDR1 SGHVS, CDR2 FNYEAQ. V lost 6 bases to trimming and J lost 5 bases, with 10 bases between them. The CDR3 runs 12 residues. CDR3 sequence reads: CASRSWGTEAFF. As DNA, the CDR3 is TGTGCCAGCAGGTCGTGGGGTACTGAAGCTTTCTTT.